A selection of T cell receptor beta chains follows, all from one sample in a study of blood T cell repertoires in COVID-19. Clones were read by immunoSEQ multiplex PCR, and TCRdb kept only the in-frame ones, dropping some. Of over 120,000 clones in the sample, roughly 79% were seen once. Sequenced: peripheral blood. These receptors were collected from a human donor in a cohort sampled during active COVID-19. Each CDR3 is given with its conserved first and last residue. The order of the fields is D gene, clone size, V gene, J gene, CDR3 DNA, CDR3 protein. A D gene is named only where the DNA matches it firmly. Clone size is given for some rows only: seen once, a few or many times, or a class if the clone is expanded.

>NA|NA|TRBV20-1|TRBJ2-5
TGCAGTGCTAGAGATCAACTTACCGCGTACTTC
CSARDQLTAYF
>TRBD2|once|TRBV10-3|TRBJ2-1
TGTGCCATCAGTGATAGCGGGAGCTCCTACAATGAGCAGTTCTTC
CAISDSGSSYNEQFF
>NA|NA|TRBV10-3|TRBJ2-5
TGTGCCATCAGTGAGTCAGAGCGGGAGACCCAGTACTTC
CAISESERETQYF
>TRBD1|NA|TRBV6-5|TRBJ2-1
TGTGCCAGCATTCAACCGGGACAGGGAGCGGGTGAGCAGTTCTTC
CASIQPGQGAGEQFF
>TRBD1|NA|TRBV6-5|TRBJ2-2
TGTGCCAGCAGTTCGACAGGGGACCGGGCCGGGGAGCTGTTTTTT
CASSSTGDRAGELFF
>NA|NA|TRBV19|TRBJ2-7
TGTGCCAGTAGTGCGGACAGCCTCCCCAACTACGAGCAGTACTTC
CASSADSLPNYEQYF
>NA|NA|TRBV7-3|TRBJ2-1
TGTGCCAGCAGCTCCCGGGGGATCTCCTACAATGAGCAGTTCTTC
CASSSRGISYNEQFF
>TRBD1|NA|TRBV15|TRBJ1-2
TGTGCCACCAGCAGAGGAAGGAAGGGGGCAGGCGTCTATGGCTACACCTTC
CATSRGRKGAGVYGYTF
>TRBD2|NA|TRBV4-1|TRBJ2-7
TGCGCCAGCAGCCGCACGACTGCCGGGACTAGTTACGAGCAGTACTTC
CASSRTTAGTSYEQYF
>NA|NA|TRBV29-1|TRBJ2-7
TGCAGCGTTGAAGGTCTATACTACGAGCAGTACTTC
CSVEGLYYEQYF
>NA|NA|TRBV28|TRBJ2-7
TGTGCCAGCAGTCCCCCCACCCCGACAACCGAGGGCTACGAGCAGTACTTC
CASSPPTPTTEGYEQYF
>TRBD2|NA|TRBV5-1|TRBJ2-7
TGCGCCAGCAGCTTGTATGCCGTTAGCGGGAGTCCGTACGAGCAGTACTTC
CASSLYAVSGSPYEQYF
>TRBD2|NA|TRBV4-3|TRBJ2-1
TGCGCCAGCAGCCAAGTAGCGGGGGGAGGGGGCCACAATGAGCAGTTCTTC
CASSQVAGGGGHNEQFF
>NA|NA|TRBV10-3|TRBJ1-4
TGTGCCATCGCACAGGGTAAAGGTGAAAAACTGTTTTTT
CAIAQGKGEKLFF
>TRBD2|NA|TRBV6-2/TRBV6-3|TRBJ2-1
TGTGCCAGCAGTTACTCAGGACTAGCGAGAAGTGAGCAGTTCTTC
CASSYSGLARSEQFF
>NA|NA|TRBV5-6|TRBJ2-7
TGTGCCAGCAGCTTGGCCGCGTCCGAGCAGTACTTC
CASSLAASEQYF
>TRBD1|once|TRBV6-5|TRBJ1-1
TGTGCCAGCAGTTCGGACAGGACAGGCACTGAAGCTTTCTTT
CASSSDRTGTEAFF
>NA|NA|TRBV15|TRBJ2-5
TGTGCCACCAGCAGAGATATCTCAGGGGAGGAGACCCAGTACTTC
CATSRDISGEETQYF
>TRBD1|NA|TRBV19|TRBJ2-3
TGTGCCAGTAGTATCAACGCTCCGGGACAGTCTAGCACAGATACGCAGTATTTT
CASSINAPGQSSTDTQYF
>NA|NA|TRBV7-2|TRBJ2-7
TGTGCCAGCAGCTTCGACAGAACCTCCTACGAGCAGTACTTC
CASSFDRTSYEQYF
>NA|NA|TRBV19|TRBJ2-1
TGTGCCAGTAGTATACAGGACAGTACGTACAATGAGCAGTTCTTC
CASSIQDSTYNEQFF
>NA|NA|TRBV6-5|TRBJ2-4
TGTGCCAGCAGTTACTCTGCGGGATCCAAAAACATTCAGTACTTC
CASSYSAGSKNIQYF
>TRBD2|NA|TRBV25-1|TRBJ2-7
TGTGCCAGCACCCCCCTCTTCGGACTAGCGGGAGATGAGCAGTACTTC
CASTPLFGLAGDEQYF
>NA|NA|TRBV27|TRBJ2-7
TGTGCCAGCAGTTTTCGTACGGGGAATAGACCCTACGAGCAGTACTTC
CASSFRTGNRPYEQYF